Listed below are T cell receptor beta chains from one sample, sequenced in a study of blood T cell repertoires in COVID-19. Generated by immunoSEQ multiplex PCR, the TCRdb table keeps only in-frame clones and is missing some. The table includes about 370,000 clones, around 92% detected once. The sequencing input was PBMCs or T cells enriched from blood (not recorded which). These receptor sequences come from a woman aged 30 to 39 who had recovered from COVID-19. Each CDR3 is given with its conserved first and last residue. D genes are given only for firm matches. Not all rows give a size; the values are once, few, many and, for expanded clones, a class.

d_call j_call clone_size v_call cdr3_nt cdr3_aa
- TRBJ2-7 few TRBV20-1 TGCAGTGCGCTCAGGTACGGCGAGCAGTACTTC CSALRYGEQYF
TRBD2 TRBJ2-1 - TRBV5-1 TGCGCCAGCAGCTTGTTGACCAGCGGGAGTCACAATGAGCAGTTCTTC CASSLLTSGSHNEQFF
TRBD1 TRBJ1-1 - TRBV19 TGTGCCAGTAGTCCACAGACAGGGGGAACCCCTGAAGCTTTCTTT CASSPQTGGTPEAFF
TRBD1 TRBJ2-3 - TRBV6-4 TGTGCCAGCAGTTACAGGGGGCTGAGTACAGATACGCAGTATTTT CASSYRGLSTDTQYF
- TRBJ1-1 - TRBV19 TGTGCCAGTAGTGCCACGGCAGGGAGGGCAACTGAAGCTTTCTTT CASSATAGRATEAFF
TRBD1 TRBJ1-4 - TRBV2 TGTGCCAGCAGTGGGACAGGGTGGAATCGGGAAAAACTGTTTTTT CASSGTGWNREKLFF
- TRBJ2-2 - TRBV7-3 TGTGCCAGCAGCCCGGGACTGAACACCGGGGAGCTGTTTTTT CASSPGLNTGELFF
- TRBJ1-4 - TRBV7-9 TGTGCCAGCAGCTTAGAGGGCCCTCAGGGGTATGAAAAACTGTTTTTT CASSLEGPQGYEKLFF
- TRBJ2-7 few TRBV7-9 TGTGCCAGCAGCAAAGACAGTTCCTACGAGCAGTACTTC CASSKDSSYEQYF
- TRBJ1-5 - TRBV24-1 TGTGCCACCAGTGCCCGGGGGGCCTCGAATCAGCCCCAGCATTTT CATSARGASNQPQHF
- TRBJ1-2 - TRBV14 TGTGCCAGCAGCCAAAGAGACAGGCCCGATGGCTACACCTTC CASSQRDRPDGYTF
- TRBJ1-3 - TRBV28 TGTGCCAGCAGGAACTGGGGAAACACCATATATTTT CASRNWGNTIYF
- TRBJ2-7 once TRBV11-3 TGTGCCAGCCAAAAAAGGGCGGCTAGCGACGAGCAGTACTTC CASQKRAASDEQYF
TRBD1 TRBJ2-3 once TRBV2 TGTGCCAGCAGTGTGTTATCCCGACAGGGTTGGACAGATACGCAGTATTTT CASSVLSRQGWTDTQYF
- TRBJ2-3 - TRBV25-1 TGTGCCAGCAGTGAATTTGAGCTTCCTAGCACAGATACGCAGTATTTT CASSEFELPSTDTQYF
- TRBJ2-7 - TRBV27 TGTGCCAGCAGTCTTACCCCGGGAGCCCTGGGGGACGAGCAGTACTTC CASSLTPGALGDEQYF
- TRBJ1-1 - TRBV27 TGTGCCAGCAGTTTATCGCCAGGGGCGGACACTGAAGCTTTCTTT CASSLSPGADTEAFF
TRBD2 TRBJ2-4 - TRBV5-4 TGTGCCAGCAGCTTCGGACTAGCGGGGGCCGGGGCCAAAAACATTCAGTACTTC CASSFGLAGAGAKNIQYF
- TRBJ1-5 - TRBV6-5 TGTGCCAGTTCTACAGGGACCTATAGCAATCAGCCCCAGCATTTT CASSTGTYSNQPQHF
- TRBJ2-3 - TRBV5-1 TGCGCCAGCAGCTTGCGGAGCCTAGGCACAGATACGCAGTATTTT CASSLRSLGTDTQYF
TRBD2 TRBJ2-7 - TRBV28 TGTGCCAGCAGTGGAGATGCGGGAGGGCCCTACGAGCAGTACTTC CASSGDAGGPYEQYF
- TRBJ2-7 - TRBV11-2 TGTGCCAGCAGCCAATCTCCAGCCTACGAGCAGTACTTC CASSQSPAYEQYF
- TRBJ1-6 - TRBV7-9 TGTGCCAGCAGCTTATCCCCACAGAATTCACCCCTCCACTTT CASSLSPQNSPLHF
TRBD1 TRBJ1-1 - TRBV6-4 TGTGCCAGCTCCCCCACCCAGGGGGGGAACACTGAAGCTTTCTTT CASSPTQGGNTEAFF
- TRBJ1-6 - TRBV6-2/TRBV6-3 TGTGCCAGCAGTTTGACAGTGATTGGTTCACCCCTCCACTTT CASSLTVIGSPLHF
- TRBJ2-5 - TRBV3-1/TRBV3-2 TGTGCCAGCAGCCAAGAGTGGGCGTGGACCCAGTACTTC CASSQEWAWTQYF
- TRBJ1-1 - TRBV7-3 TGTGCCAGCAGCTTAACAGGGGATACTGAAGCTTTCTTT CASSLTGDTEAFF
TRBD1 TRBJ1-1 few TRBV19 TGTGCCAGTAGCCCAATCACAGGGGCGAACACTGAAGCTTTCTTT CASSPITGANTEAFF
TRBD1 TRBJ2-1 - TRBV12-5 TGTGCTAGTGGTTCAGGACAGGGGTGGTACAATGAGCAGTTCTTC CASGSGQGWYNEQFF
TRBD2 TRBJ2-2 - TRBV5-1 TGCGCCAGCAGCCCCAGGCGGGGGTCCACCGGGGAGCTGTTTTTT CASSPRRGSTGELFF
- TRBJ1-3 - TRBV7-9 TGTGCCAGCAGTTCCGGACAGAGCTCTGGAAACACCATATATTTT CASSSGQSSGNTIYF
- TRBJ2-7 - TRBV28 TGTGCCAGCAGTTTCGATTCCCGCGCTGATGAGCAGTACTTC CASSFDSRADEQYF
- TRBJ2-1 - TRBV2 TGTGCCAGTACAAAAGCGGGCAATGAGCAGTTCTTC CASTKAGNEQFF
- TRBJ1-1 - TRBV2 TGTGCCAGCCGAGGATTAATTCGGGACACTGAAGCTTTCTTT CASRGLIRDTEAFF
TRBD2 TRBJ2-7 - TRBV25-1 TGTGCCAGCAGTGAATACCTAGGCGGGGGGGGAAGCTCCTACGAGCAGTACTTC CASSEYLGGGGSSYEQYF
- TRBJ2-1 - TRBV27 TGTGCCAGCAGTTTAAGGGCTAGCGTTACCTACAATGAGCAGTTCTTC CASSLRASVTYNEQFF
TRBD1 TRBJ1-6 once TRBV18 TGTGCCAGCTCACCCGGGACAGGGAGGTCACCCCTCCACTTT CASSPGTGRSPLHF